This TCR beta chain was identified during a study of blood T cell repertoires in COVID-19. Looking at the study overall: The study drew acute and convalescent COVID-19 samples from the United States, Italy and Spain. From T cells, B-cell-depleted T cells, or PBMCs came the material, which was cDNA or gDNA.

Original processing notes: Nucleated cell number was recorded as an estimate derived from reference gene primer amplification. The assay was immunoSEQ multiplex PCR, and TCRdb's table has in-frame clones only and misses some. For V, J and clone size, that table is used; D and trimming come from the DNA. The sample gives about 220,000 clones, 70% to 90% of which show up once; over 10% is in the top ten. CDR3 length: 15 amino acids. Germline lookup yields CDR1 LGHDT and CDR2 YNNKEL (reference sequence). V lost 4 bases, J lost 4 bases, and 3 bases stayed unmatched. Sample: peripheral blood. V usage is TRBV3-1 (or the pseudogene TRBV3-2) and J usage is TRBJ2-1, with TRBD2 matching 11 bases. The receptor was isolated from a human donor in a cohort sampled during active COVID-19. For the CDR3, the DNA is TGTGCCAGCAGCCCTACTAGCGGGGGTTACAATGAGCAGTTCTTC. Protein: CASSPTSGGYNEQFF.